The 27 T cell receptor beta chains below were found in one sample sequenced in a study of OX40 agonist ivuxolimab in advanced cancers. Only in-frame clones appear in the TCRdb table, and some are missing; sequencing was by immunoSEQ multiplex PCR. The table shows roughly 34,000 clones, with around four fifths occurring only once. Sequencing was performed on CD4+ or CD8+ T cells sorted from blood, taken in a trial of the OX40 agonist ivuxolimab. The receptors derive from an adult with an advanced solid tumor such as melanoma, head and neck, liver or kidney cancer.

This sequence joins TRBV28 and TRBJ1-1; D is uncertain. Trimming cost V 3 bases and J 5 bases, with 10 bases left between them. Germline V CDR1 and CDR2: MDHEN, SYDVKM. The CDR3 is made up of 13 amino acids. The CDR3 here is CASSFWSGTEAFF. DNA for the CDR3: TGTGCCAGCAGTTTTTGGTCCGGAACTGAAGCTTTCTTT. Supplemented by reference TRBV28 and TRBJ1-1, the full variable domain reads DVKVTQSSRYLVKRTGEKVFLECVQDMDHENMFWYRQDPGLGLRLIYFSYDVKMKEKGDIPEGYSVSREKKERFSLILESASTNQTSMYLCASSFWSGTEAFFGQGTRLTVV.

The chain carries TRBV19 and TRBJ1-5; no firm D call. CDR3 size: 15 residues. Germline V lookup: CDR1 LNHDA, CDR2 SQIVND (reference sequence). Trimming removed 5 bases at V and 2 bases at J, with 13 bases between. CDR3 DNA sequence: TGTGCCAGTAGTGGCGCCCCGCTTGGCAATCAGCCCCAGCATTTT. It is translated as CASSGAPLGNQPQHF. Together with reference TRBV19 and TRBJ1-5, the CDR3 gives the full variable domain: DGGITQSPKYLFRKEGQNVTLSCEQNLNHDAMYWYRQDPGQGLRLIYYSQIVNDFQKGDIAEGYSVSREKKESFPLTVTSAQKNPTAFYLCASSGAPLGNQPQHFGDGTRLSIL.

Turning to this clone: A junction boundary mismatches the germline segment, possibly from a read error. The chain employs TRBV7-7 and TRBJ2-1; D may be TRBD2 (5 bases). Germline CDR1 is SSHAT and CDR2 is FNYEAQ (reference sequence). The CDR3 spans 13 residues. As DNA, the CDR3 is TGTGCTAGCAGCTTAGCGCTTTCGGATGAGCAGTTCTTC. Translated: CASSLALSDEQFF. The variable domain in full, completed from reference TRBV7-7 and TRBJ2-1, reads GAGVSQSPRYKVTKRGQDVTLRCDPISSHATLYWYQQALGQGPEFLTYFNYEAQPDKSGLPSDRFSAERPEGSISTLTIQRTEQRDSAMYRCASSLALSDEQFFGPGTRLTVL.

The CDR3 loop reads CATGQYNEQFF. As DNA, the CDR3 is TGTGCCACCGGACAGTACAATGAGCAGTTCTTC. The chain carries TRBV15 and TRBJ2-1; TRBD1 is a possible D gene (6 bases). There are 11 residues in the CDR3. Germline CDR1 reads LNHNV; CDR2 reads YYDKDF (reference sequence). Between the trimmed V and J ends, which lost 8 bases and 4 bases, there was a span of 6 bases.

V is TRBV5-6 and J is TRBJ2-2; D assignment may be TRBD1 or TRBD2 (5 bases each). The CDR3 has 16 residues. Germline-derived CDR1 and CDR2 are SGHDT and YYEEEE. V was trimmed by 5 bases and J by 3 bases, leaving 17 bases between them. In DNA form, the CDR3 reads TGTGCCAGCAGTCCCCTCCTCATGGGGGACACCGGGGAGCTGTTTTTT. Protein: CASSPLLMGDTGELFF.

The rearrangement links TRBV9 to TRBJ2-7, with D perhaps matching TRBD1 or TRBD2 (6 bases each). Germline V gives CDR1 SGDLS, CDR2 YYNGEE. With 0 bases removed from V and 6 bases from J, the gap between germline ends came to 19 bases. The length of the CDR3 is 16 residues. CDR3 coding DNA: TGTGCCAGCAGCGTAGCTTCGGGGGCCGGGTATGGCGAGCAGTACTTC. Amino acids: CASSVASGAGYGEQYF.

V and J are TRBV27 and TRBJ1-5; a possible D gene is TRBD1 (5 bases). V lost 5 bases and J lost 4, with 9 bases in between. Germline V gene lookup returns CDR1 MNHEY and CDR2 SMNVEV (reference sequence). There are 13 residues in the CDR3. CDR3: CASSATANQPQHF. CDR3 in DNA: TGTGCCAGCAGTGCGACAGCTAATCAGCCCCAGCATTTT.

The chain has TRBV6-5 and TRBJ1-2, with D hard to call. The V gene's germline CDR1 is MNHEY and CDR2 SVGAGI. The CDR3 has 14 amino acids. The V and J ends lost 6 bases and 3 bases respectively, with 14 bases between them. The CDR3 spells CASRHSDSDYGYTF. The CDR3 coding sequence is TGTGCCAGCAGACACAGTGATTCTGACTATGGCTACACCTTC.

The genes are TRBV30 and TRBJ2-1, with 8 bases aligning to TRBD1. Germline CDR1 GTSNPN, CDR2 SVGIG (reference sequence). The CDR3 contains 13 residues. The V and J ends lost 0 bases and 9 bases, in that order; junction bases with no gene match: 4. The CDR3 bases are TGTGCCTGGAGTGTATCGCAGGGGGCTGAGCAGTTCTTC. Translating it yields CAWSVSQGAEQFF.

The chain carries TRBV2 and TRBJ2-2, with D uncertain. The CDR3 extends over 12 amino acids. V was trimmed by 6 bases and J by 1 base, leaving 3 bases between them. Germline V gene data show CDR1 as SNHLY and CDR2 as FYNNEI. The CDR3 reads CASRGNTGELFF. The CDR3 DNA follows: TGTGCCAGCAGAGGGAACACCGGGGAGCTGTTTTTT.

The V gene is TRBV2, the J gene TRBJ1-2, with a weak D call TRBD1 (5 bases). The germline V and J ends were trimmed by 7 bases and 7 bases, with 10 bases remaining between them. Per the germline V gene, CDR1 is SNHLY and CDR2 is FYNNEI. The CDR3 length is 11 residues. Written as DNA, the CDR3 is TGTGCCAGCATTAGCGGGACTGGCTACACCTTC. Its protein product is CASISGTGYTF.

The V gene is TRBV4-3, the J gene TRBJ2-3, with D possibly TRBD2 on 5 matching bases. Germline CDR1 reads LGHNA; CDR2 reads YSLEER. V lost 0 bases and J lost 5, with 15 bases in between. This CDR3 comprises 16 residues. The CDR3: CASSQDALGAEDTQYF. CDR3 DNA: TGCGCCAGCAGCCAAGATGCCTTAGGAGCGGAAGATACGCAGTATTTT.

As for this clone: Compared with germline, one end of the junction differs, possibly owing to a read error. The chain employs TRBV7-9 and TRBJ1-2, with D tentatively TRBD1 (6 bases). Germline CDR1 SEHNR, CDR2 FQNEAQ (reference sequence). This CDR3 contains 13 residues. This CDR3 is CASSSIKGVRTSF. The CDR3 DNA sequence: TGTGCCAGCAGCTCGATTAAGGGGGTTCGGACGTCCTTC.

This chain connects TRBV5-4 to TRBJ2-5, with 7 bases matching TRBD1. The V segment lost 0 bases and the J segment 6 bases; nucleotides outside the gene matches: 5. Germline CDR1 SGHNT, CDR2 YYREEE (reference sequence). CDR3 length equals 14 residues. Here the CDR3 reads CASSLADRDKTQYF. The DNA for the CDR3 is TGTGCCAGCAGCTTGGCCGACAGGGACAAGACCCAGTACTTC.

The chain is built from TRBV9 and TRBJ2-2; 10 bases map to TRBD1. The CDR3 is made up of 16 amino acids. Germline lookup yields CDR1 SGDLS and CDR2 YYNGEE. J gave up 2 bases and V 3 bases, and 4 bases lay outside the gene matches. CDR3 DNA sequence: TGTGCCAGCAGCGGCGGACAGGGGGTAAACACCGGGGAGCTGTTTTTT. This translates into CASSGGQGVNTGELFF. The full variable domain, with the rest looked up from reference TRBV9 and TRBJ2-2, is DSGVTQTPKHLITATGQRVTLRCSPRSGDLSVYWYQQSLDQGLQFLIQYYNGEERAKGNILERFSAQQFPDLHSELNLSSLELGDSALYFCASSGGQGVNTGELFFGEGSRLTVL.

This rearrangement joins TRBV9 to TRBJ2-1, with 9 bases identical to TRBD2. With V trimmed by 2 bases and J by 3 bases, 3 bases remained unmatched. Germline V CDR1 and CDR2: SGDLS, YYNGEE. The CDR3 is 15 amino acids. The CDR3: CASSVGSGGYNEQFF. DNA of the CDR3: TGTGCCAGCAGCGTCGGTAGCGGGGGCTACAATGAGCAGTTCTTC.

V gene TRBV29-1 combines with J gene TRBJ1-4, with D possibly TRBD1 on 6 matching bases. The CDR3 runs 13 residues. Looked up from germline, CDR1 is SQVTM and CDR2 is ANQGSEA. Trimming stripped 5 bases from V and 5 bases from J, with 12 bases between. The CDR3 DNA reads TGCAGCGTTACTAGGGGGTCGAATGAAAAACTGTTTTTT. Translated, it gives CSVTRGSNEKLFF.

The table lists this clone with a few counts. The chain couples TRBV9 to TRBJ2-7; TRBD1 is a possible D gene (5 bases). The CDR3 contains 15 residues. Germline lookup yields CDR1 SGDLS and CDR2 YYNGEE. V was trimmed by 0 bases and J by 3 bases, leaving 13 bases between them. CDR3 DNA sequence: TGTGCCAGCAGCGTAGCGCAGGGTGGTGGCTACGAGCAGTACTTC. This gives the protein CASSVAQGGGYEQYF.

CDR3 sequence (DNA): TGTGCCAGCAGCCCCCCCCCGCAGGGTACTAACTATGGCTACACCTTC. It is translated as CASSPPPQGTNYGYTF. This chain links TRBV7-9 with TRBJ1-2; D might be TRBD1 (5 bases). Germline lookup yields CDR1 SEHNR and CDR2 FQNEAQ (reference sequence). This CDR3 has 16 residues. The germline V and J ends were trimmed by 5 bases and 0 bases, with 16 bases remaining between them.

The chain couples TRBV14 to TRBJ1-4, with a tentative D call TRBD1 (5 bases). This CDR3 comprises 13 residues. V lost 4 bases and J 8 bases, leaving 11 bases between the germline ends. The germline V gene has CDR1 SGHDN and CDR2 FVKESK. The DNA of the CDR3 is TGTGCCAGCAGCCCCCGCCGACAGGAAAAACTGTTTTTT. This codes for CASSPRRQEKLFF.

For this clone: Other DNA sequences within the sample encode an identical CDR3. V is TRBV19 and J is TRBJ2-1, with D perhaps given as TRBD1 or TRBD2 (5 bases each). Trimming stripped 9 bases from V and 4 bases from J, with 7 bases between. This CDR3 comprises 11 residues. The germline CDR1 and CDR2 sequences are LNHDA and SQIVND (reference sequence). The CDR3 protein is CASREYNEQFF. In DNA, the CDR3 is TGTGCCAGCAGGGAGTACAATGAGCAGTTCTTC. Full variable domain (rest looked up from reference TRBV19 and TRBJ2-1): DGGITQSPKYLFRKEGQNVTLSCEQNLNHDAMYWYRQDPGQGLRLIYYSQIVNDFQKGDIAEGYSVSREKKESFPLTVTSAQKNPTAFYLCASREYNEQFFGPGTRLTVL.

The rearrangement joins TRBV7-6 to TRBJ2-7; 11 bases are a match to TRBD1. Trimming cost V 5 bases and J 5 bases; bases outside gene matches: 5. The CDR3 is 14 residues long. Looked up from germline, CDR1 is SGHVS and CDR2 is FNYEAQ. The CDR3 is CASSPGQGANEQYF. Here the CDR3 DNA reads TGTGCCAGCAGCCCCGGACAGGGGGCTAACGAGCAGTACTTC.

The chain employs TRBV4-1 and TRBJ1-2; maybe TRBD1 (5 bases). CDR1 is MGHRA and CDR2 is YSYEKL in the germline V gene. CDR3 length: 14 amino acids. V shed 0 bases and J shed 4 bases, with 9 bases lying between them. The CDR3 bases are TGCGCCAGCAGCCAAGATCGGGACCTCTATGGCTACACCTTC. Translation gives CASSQDRDLYGYTF.

V and J are TRBV9 and TRBJ1-3; D uncertain. In germline, CDR1 is SGDLS, CDR2 YYNGEE. The CDR3 has 14 amino acids. V lost 2 bases, J lost 1 base, and 7 bases lay in between. The CDR3 sequence is CASSVPASGNTIYF. CDR3 nucleotides: TGTGCCAGCAGCGTTCCTGCTTCTGGAAACACCATATATTTT.

The chain employs TRBV5-1 and TRBJ1-1; D might be TRBD1 (6 bases). Trimming took 0 bases from V and 5 from J, leaving 8 bases between them. CDR1 is SGHRS and CDR2 is YFSETQ in the germline V gene. CDR3 length: 13 amino acids. CDR3 in amino acids: CASSLAGVTEAFF. The CDR3 DNA follows: TGCGCCAGCAGCTTGGCAGGGGTAACTGAAGCTTTCTTT. Filled out from reference TRBV5-1 and TRBJ1-1, the complete variable domain reads KAGVTQTPRYLIKTRGQQVTLSCSPISGHRSVSWYQQTPGQGLQFLFEYFSETQRNKGNFPGRFSGRQFSNSRSEMNVSTLELGDSALYLCASSLAGVTEAFFGQGTRLTVV.

This clone was seen once. The chain employs TRBV11-2 and TRBJ2-7; maybe TRBD1 (6 bases). The CDR3 contains 15 residues. Germline CDR1 and CDR2: SGHAT and FQNNGV. V gave up 5 bases and J gave up 0 bases, with 14 bases separating them. The CDR3 loop is CASSQGTLISYEQYF. The CDR3 nucleotides read TGTGCCAGCAGCCAAGGGACACTAATCTCCTACGAGCAGTACTTC.

The CDR3 sequence is CASSLRVTDSPLHF. Here the CDR3 DNA reads TGCGCCAGCAGCCTGAGGGTGACGGATTCACCCCTCCACTTT. The chain couples TRBV5-1 to TRBJ1-6; D remains unclear. Germline CDR1 reads SGHRS; CDR2 reads YFSETQ. This CDR3 has 14 residues. Trimming pared 4 bases from V and 8 bases from J, leaving 13 bases between.